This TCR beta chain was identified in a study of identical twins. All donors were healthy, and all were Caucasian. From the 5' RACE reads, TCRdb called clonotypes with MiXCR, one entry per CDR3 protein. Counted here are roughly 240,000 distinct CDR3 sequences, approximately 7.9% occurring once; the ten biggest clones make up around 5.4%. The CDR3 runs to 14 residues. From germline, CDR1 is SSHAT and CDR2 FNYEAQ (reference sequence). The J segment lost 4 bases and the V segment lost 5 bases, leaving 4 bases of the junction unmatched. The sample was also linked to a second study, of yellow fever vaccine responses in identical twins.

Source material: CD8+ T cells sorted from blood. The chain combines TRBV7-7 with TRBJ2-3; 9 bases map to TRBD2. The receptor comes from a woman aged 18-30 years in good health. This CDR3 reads CASSPSGNPDTQYF. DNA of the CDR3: TGTGCCAGCAGCCCTAGCGGGAACCCAGATACGCAGTATTTT.